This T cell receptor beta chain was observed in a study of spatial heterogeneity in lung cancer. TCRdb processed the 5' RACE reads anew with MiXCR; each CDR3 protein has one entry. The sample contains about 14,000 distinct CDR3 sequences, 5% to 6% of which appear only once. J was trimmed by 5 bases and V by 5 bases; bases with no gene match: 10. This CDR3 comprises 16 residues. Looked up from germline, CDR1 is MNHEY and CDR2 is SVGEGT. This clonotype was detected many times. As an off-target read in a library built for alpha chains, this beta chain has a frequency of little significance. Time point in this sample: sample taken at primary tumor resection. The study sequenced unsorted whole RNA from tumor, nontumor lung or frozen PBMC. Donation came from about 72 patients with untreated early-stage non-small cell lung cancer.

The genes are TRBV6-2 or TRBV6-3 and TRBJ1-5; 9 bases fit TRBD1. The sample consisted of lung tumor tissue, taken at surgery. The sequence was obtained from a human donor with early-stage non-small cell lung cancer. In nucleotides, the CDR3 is TGTGCCAGCAGTGCCACCGGGACAGGGTATTATCAGCCCCAGCATTTT. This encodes CASSATGTGYYQPQHF.